This entry features one T cell receptor beta chain sequence. Its cognate antigen is unknown. This record belongs to a study of neoadjuvant anti-PD-1 for oral cavity cancer. The CDR3 is 14 residues long. Germline CDR1 reads SGDLS; CDR2 reads YYNGEE. The V end lost 0 bases, the J end lost 7 bases, and 12 bases lay between the germline ends. Study observations and caveats: Higher pretreatment blood Treg/Th17 ratios correlated with higher pretreatment blood and lower post-treatment tumor TCRbeta clonality.

The time point is: after neoadjuvant nivolumab, at surgical resection. Patients were newly diagnosed with stage II-IVA oral cavity squamous cell carcinoma without prior systemic or radiation treatment. Patients had HPV-negative, locally advanced oral cavity squamous cell carcinoma. TCRdb's copy holds only in-frame clones and misses some; the assay was immunoSEQ multiplex PCR. The table has about 14,000 clones, less than 85% seen once. The input for sequencing was PBMCs, taken after nivolumab (anti-PD-1) treatment. The clonotype comes from a person aged 35-79 years with oral cavity squamous cell carcinoma. The chain links TRBV9 to TRBJ2-3, with D maybe TRBD2 (6 bases). The CDR3, as DNA: TGTGCCAGCAGCGTAGGGTGGGGCGGGAATACGCAGTATTTT. Its protein product is CASSVGWGGNTQYF.